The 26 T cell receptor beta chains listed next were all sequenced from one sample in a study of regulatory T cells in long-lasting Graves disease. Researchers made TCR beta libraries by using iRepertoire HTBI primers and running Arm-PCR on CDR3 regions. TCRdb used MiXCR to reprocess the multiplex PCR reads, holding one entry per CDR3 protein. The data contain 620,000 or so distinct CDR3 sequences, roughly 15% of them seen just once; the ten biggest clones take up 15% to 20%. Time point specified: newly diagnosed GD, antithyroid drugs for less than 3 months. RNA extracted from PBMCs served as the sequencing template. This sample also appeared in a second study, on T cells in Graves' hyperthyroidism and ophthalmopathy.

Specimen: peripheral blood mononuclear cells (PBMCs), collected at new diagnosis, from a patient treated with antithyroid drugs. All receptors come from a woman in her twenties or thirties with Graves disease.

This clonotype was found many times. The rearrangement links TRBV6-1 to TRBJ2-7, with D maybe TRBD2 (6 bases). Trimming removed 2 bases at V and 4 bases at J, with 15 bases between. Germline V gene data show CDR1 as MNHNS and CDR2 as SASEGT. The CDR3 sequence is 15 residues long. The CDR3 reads CASSEFAGSLYEQYF. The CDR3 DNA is TGTGCCAGCAGTGAATTTGCGGGAAGCTTATACGAGCAGTACTTC.

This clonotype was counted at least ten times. CDR3 sequence (DNA): TGTGCCAGCAGCGTACTAGGAGATACGCAGTATTTT. Protein sequence: CASSVLGDTQYF. This chain uses TRBV27 with TRBJ2-3, with D perhaps matching TRBD2 (5 bases). Germline CDR1 reads MNHEY; CDR2 reads SMNVEV (reference sequence). V lost 6 bases and J lost 5, with 9 bases in between. This CDR3 has 12 amino acids.

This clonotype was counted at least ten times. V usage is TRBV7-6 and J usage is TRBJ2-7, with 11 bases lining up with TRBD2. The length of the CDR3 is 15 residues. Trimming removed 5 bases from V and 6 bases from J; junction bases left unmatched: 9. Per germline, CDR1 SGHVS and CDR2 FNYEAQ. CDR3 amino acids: CASSPTSGSSPEQYF. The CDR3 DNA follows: TGTGCCAGCAGCCCAACTAGCGGGAGCTCTCCCGAGCAGTACTTC.

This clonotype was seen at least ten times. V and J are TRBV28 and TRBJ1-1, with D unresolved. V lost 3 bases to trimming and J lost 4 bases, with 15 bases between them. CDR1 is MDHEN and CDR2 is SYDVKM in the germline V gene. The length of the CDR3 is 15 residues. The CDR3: CASSFSERQGTEAFF. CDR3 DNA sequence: TGTGCCAGCAGTTTCTCAGAACGACAAGGCACTGAAGCTTTCTTT.

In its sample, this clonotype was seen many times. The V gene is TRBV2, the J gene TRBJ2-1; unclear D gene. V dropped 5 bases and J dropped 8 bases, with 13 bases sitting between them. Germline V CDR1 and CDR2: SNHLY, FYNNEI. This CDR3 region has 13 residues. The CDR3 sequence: CASSRAQRDEQFF. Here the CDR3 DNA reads TGTGCCAGCAGTCGAGCCCAAAGAGATGAGCAGTTCTTC.

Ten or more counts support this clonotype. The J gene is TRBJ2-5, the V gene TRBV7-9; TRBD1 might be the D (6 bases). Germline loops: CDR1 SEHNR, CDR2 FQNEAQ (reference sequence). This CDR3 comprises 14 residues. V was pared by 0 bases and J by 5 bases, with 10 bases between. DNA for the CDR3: TGTGCCAGCAGCTTAGCCAGGGGAGAGGAGACCCAGTACTTC. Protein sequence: CASSLARGEETQYF.

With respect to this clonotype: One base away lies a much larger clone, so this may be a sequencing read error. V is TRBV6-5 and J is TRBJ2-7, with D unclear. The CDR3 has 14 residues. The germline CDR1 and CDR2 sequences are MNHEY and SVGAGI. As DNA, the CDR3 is TGTGCCAGCAGTTTAGAACACACCAACTACGAGCAGTGCTTC. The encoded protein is CASSLEHTNYEQCF.

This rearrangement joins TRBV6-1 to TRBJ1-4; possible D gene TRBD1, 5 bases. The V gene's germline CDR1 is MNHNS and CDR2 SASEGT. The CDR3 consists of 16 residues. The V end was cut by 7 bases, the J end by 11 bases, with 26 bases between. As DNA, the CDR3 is TGTGCCAGCAATCACGCCGGCGGGACGGAGCCGTTTAAACTGTTTTTT. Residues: CASNHAGGTEPFKLFF.

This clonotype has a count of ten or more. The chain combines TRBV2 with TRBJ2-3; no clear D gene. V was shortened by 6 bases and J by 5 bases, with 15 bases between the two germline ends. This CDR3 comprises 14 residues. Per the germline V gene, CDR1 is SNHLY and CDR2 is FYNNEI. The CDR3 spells CASSSGQRRDTQYF. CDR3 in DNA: TGTGCCAGCAGCTCCGGGCAGAGGCGAGATACGCAGTATTTT.

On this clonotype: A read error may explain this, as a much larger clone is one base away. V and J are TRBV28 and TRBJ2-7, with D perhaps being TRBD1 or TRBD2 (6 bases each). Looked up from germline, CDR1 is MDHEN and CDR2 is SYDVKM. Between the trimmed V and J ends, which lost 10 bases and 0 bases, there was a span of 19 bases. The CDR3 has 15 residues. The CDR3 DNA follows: TGTGCCATCCTAAAGGGGGGTACCGGCTCCTACGAGCAGTACTTC. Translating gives CAILKGGTGSYEQYF. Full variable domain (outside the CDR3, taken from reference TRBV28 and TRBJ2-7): DVKVTQSSRYLVKRTGEKVFLECVQDMDHENMFWYRQDPGLGLRLIYFSYDVKMKEKGDIPEGYSVSREKKERFSLILESASTNQTSMYLCAILKGGTGSYEQYFGPGTRLTVT.

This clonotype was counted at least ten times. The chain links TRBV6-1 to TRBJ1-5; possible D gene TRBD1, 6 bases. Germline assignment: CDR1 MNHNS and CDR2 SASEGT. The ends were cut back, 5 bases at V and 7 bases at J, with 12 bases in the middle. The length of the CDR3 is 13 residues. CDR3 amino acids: CASSRQELQPQHF. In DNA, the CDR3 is TGTGCCAGCAGTCGACAGGAATTGCAGCCCCAGCATTTT.

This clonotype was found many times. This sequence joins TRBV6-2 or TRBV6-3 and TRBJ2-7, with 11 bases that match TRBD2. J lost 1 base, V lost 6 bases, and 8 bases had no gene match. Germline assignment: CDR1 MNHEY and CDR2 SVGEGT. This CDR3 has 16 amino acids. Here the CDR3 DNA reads TGTGCCAGCAGGCCAGCTCTAGCGGGAGGATCCTACGAGCAGTACTTC. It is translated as CASRPALAGGSYEQYF.

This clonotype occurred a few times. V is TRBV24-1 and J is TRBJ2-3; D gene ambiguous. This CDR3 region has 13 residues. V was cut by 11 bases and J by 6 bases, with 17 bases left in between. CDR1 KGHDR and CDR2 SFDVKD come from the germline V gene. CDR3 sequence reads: CASRSQVGDTQYF. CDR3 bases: TGTGCCAGCCGAAGTCAGGTCGGCGATACGCAGTATTTT.

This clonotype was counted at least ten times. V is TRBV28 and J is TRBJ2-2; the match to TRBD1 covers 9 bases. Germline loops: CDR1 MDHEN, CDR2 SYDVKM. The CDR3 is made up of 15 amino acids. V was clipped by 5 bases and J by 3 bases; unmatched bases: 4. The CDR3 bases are TGTGCCAGCAGTACCGGGACAGGGCACACCGGGGAGCTGTTTTTT. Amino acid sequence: CASSTGTGHTGELFF.

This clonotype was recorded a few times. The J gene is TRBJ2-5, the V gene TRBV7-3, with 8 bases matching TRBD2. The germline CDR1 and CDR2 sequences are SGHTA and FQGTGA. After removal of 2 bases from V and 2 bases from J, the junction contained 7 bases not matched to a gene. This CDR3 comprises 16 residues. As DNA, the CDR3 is TGTGCCAGCAGCTTATCGGGACTAGAGTGGCAAGAGACCCAGTACTTC. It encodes CASSLSGLEWQETQYF.

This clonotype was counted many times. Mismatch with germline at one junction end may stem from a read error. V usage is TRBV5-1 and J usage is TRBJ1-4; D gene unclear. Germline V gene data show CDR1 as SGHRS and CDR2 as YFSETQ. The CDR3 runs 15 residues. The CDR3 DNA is TGCGCCAGCAGATTGGTGGTATCAACTAATGAAAAACTGTTTTTT. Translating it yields CASRLVVSTNEKLFF.

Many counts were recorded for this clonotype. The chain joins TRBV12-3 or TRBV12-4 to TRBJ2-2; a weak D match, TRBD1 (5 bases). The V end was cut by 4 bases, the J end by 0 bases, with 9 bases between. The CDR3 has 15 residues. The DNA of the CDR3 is TGTGCCAGCAGTTCGACAGCCCCGAACACCGGGGAGCTGTTTTTT. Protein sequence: CASSSTAPNTGELFF.

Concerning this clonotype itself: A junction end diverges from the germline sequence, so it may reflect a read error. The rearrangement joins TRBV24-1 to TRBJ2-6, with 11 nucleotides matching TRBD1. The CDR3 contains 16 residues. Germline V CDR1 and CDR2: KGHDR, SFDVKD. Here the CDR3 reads CATSDTGTGGRYVPTF. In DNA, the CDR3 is TGTGCCACCAGTGATACCGGGACAGGGGGAAGGTACGTCCCGACTTTC.

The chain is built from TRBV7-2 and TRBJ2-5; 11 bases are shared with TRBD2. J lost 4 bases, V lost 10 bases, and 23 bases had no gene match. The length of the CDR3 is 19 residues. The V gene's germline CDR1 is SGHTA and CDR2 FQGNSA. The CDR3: CATDPTSGVVVDLRETQYF. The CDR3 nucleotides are TGTGCCACGGACCCGACTAGCGGGGTGGTCGTCGATTTGCGAGAGACCCAGTACTTC.

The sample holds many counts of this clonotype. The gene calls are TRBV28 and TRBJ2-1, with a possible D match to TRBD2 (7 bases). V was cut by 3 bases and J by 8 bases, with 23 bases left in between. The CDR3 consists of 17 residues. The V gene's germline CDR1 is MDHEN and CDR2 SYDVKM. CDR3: CASSLMEKGEGHDEQFF. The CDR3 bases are TGTGCCAGCAGTTTGATGGAGAAGGGGGAGGGCCATGATGAGCAGTTCTTC.

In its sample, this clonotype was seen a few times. For the CDR3, the DNA is TGTGCCAGCAGCTCCCTTAGACTAGCGGGAGCGACAGATACGCAGTATTTT. This sequence encodes CASSSLRLAGATDTQYF. The gene calls are TRBV6-2 or TRBV6-3 and TRBJ2-3, with 12 bases matching TRBD2. Germline V gene data show CDR1 as MNHEY and CDR2 as SVGEGT. There are 17 residues in the CDR3. The trim removed 6 bases at V and 3 bases at J, leaving 10 bases unmatched.

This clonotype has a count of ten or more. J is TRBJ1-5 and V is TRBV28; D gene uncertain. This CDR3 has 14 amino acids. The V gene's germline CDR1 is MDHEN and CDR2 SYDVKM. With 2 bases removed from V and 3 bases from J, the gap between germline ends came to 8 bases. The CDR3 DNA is TGTGCCAGCAGTTTAACCCGACTCAATCAGCCCCAGCATTTT. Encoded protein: CASSLTRLNQPQHF.

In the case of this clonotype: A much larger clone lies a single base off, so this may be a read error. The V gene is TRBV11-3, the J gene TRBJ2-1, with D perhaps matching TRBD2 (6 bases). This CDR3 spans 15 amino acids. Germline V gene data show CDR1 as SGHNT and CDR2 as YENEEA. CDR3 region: CASSRRLADYSEQFF. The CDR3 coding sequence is TGTGCCAGCAGCCGACGGTTAGCGGACTACAGTGAGCAGTTCTTC.

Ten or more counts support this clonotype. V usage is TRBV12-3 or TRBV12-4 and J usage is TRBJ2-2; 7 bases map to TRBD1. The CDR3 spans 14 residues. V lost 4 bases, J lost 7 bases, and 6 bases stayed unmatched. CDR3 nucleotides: TGTGCCAGCAGTTCGACAGGGAAGATCGGGGAGCTGTTTTTT. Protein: CASSSTGKIGELFF.

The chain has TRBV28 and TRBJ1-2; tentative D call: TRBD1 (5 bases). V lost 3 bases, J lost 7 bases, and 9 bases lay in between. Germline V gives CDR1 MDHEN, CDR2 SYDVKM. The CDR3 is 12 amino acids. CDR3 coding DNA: TGTGCCAGCAGTTTGGAAGGGGTTGGCTACACCTTC. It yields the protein CASSLEGVGYTF.

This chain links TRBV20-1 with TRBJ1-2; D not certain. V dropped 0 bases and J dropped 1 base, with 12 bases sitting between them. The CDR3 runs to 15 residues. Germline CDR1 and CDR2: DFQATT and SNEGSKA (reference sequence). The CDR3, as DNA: TGCAGTGCTAGAGATCTCAACGCCTTTAACTATGGCTACACCTTC. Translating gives CSARDLNAFNYGYTF.